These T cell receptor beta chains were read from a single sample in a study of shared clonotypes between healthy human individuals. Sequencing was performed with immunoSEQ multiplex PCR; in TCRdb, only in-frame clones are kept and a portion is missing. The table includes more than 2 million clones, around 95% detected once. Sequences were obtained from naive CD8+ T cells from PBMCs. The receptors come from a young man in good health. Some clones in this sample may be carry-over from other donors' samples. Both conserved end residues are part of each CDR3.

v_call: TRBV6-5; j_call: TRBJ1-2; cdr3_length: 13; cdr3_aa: CASRLGQGYGYTF
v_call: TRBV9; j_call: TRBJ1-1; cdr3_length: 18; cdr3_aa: CASSLERDRASMNTEAFF
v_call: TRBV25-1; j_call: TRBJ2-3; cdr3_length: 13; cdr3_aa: CASSGGGADTQYF
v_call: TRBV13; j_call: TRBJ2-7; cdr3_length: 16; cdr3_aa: CASSSAGDRGIYEQYF
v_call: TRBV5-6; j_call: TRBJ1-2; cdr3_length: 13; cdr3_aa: CASSAGTVYGYTF
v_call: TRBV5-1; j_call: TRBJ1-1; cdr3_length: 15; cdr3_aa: CASSLGRESNTEAFF
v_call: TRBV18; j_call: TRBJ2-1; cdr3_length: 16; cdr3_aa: CASSPKRTAGKNEQFF
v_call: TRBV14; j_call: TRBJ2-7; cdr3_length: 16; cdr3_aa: CASSQDYRGLRYEQYF
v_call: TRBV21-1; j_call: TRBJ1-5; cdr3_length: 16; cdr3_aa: CASSKARRQGNQPQHF
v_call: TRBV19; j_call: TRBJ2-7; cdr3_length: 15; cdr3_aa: CASSPRTGLPPEQYF
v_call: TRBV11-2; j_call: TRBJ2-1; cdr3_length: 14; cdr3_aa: CASSLAGGYNEQFF
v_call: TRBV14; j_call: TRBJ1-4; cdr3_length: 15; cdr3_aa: CASSPRAATNEKLFF
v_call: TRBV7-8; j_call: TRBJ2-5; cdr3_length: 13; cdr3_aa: CASSLYRQETQYF
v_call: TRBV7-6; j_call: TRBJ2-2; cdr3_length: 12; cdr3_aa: CASSLGTGGLFF
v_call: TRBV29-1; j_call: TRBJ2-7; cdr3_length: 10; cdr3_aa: CSVVTYEQYF
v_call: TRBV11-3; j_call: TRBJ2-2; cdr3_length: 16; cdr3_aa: CASSRGAAQITGELFF
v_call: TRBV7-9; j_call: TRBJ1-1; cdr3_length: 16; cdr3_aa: CASSLAVEAGLAEAFF
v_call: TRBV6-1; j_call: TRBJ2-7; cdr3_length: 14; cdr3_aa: CASSAGRTPYEQYF
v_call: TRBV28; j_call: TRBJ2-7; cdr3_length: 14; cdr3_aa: CASSFYGNSYEQYF
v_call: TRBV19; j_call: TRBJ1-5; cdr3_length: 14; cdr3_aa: CASSSTGFAQPQHF
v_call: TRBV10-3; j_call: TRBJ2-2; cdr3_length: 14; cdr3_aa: CAISTLGLAGELFF
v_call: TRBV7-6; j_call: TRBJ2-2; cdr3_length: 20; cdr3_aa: CASSLRIGTQGYPNTGELFF
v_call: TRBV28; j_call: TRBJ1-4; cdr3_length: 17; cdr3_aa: CASSLSGTGGPNEKLFF
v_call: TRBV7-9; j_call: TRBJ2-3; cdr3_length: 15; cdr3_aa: CASSTTGGSIDTQYF
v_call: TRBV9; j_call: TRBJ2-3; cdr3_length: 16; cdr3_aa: CASSVSGQMGTDTQYF
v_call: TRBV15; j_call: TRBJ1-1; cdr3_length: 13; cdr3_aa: CATSPAMNTEAFF
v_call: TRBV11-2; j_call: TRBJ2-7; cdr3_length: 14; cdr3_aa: CASSLFGDSYEQYF
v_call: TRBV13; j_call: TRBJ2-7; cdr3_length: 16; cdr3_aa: CASSQKTGLALYEQYF
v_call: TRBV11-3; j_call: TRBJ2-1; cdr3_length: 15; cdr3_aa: CASSLASGRYNEQFF
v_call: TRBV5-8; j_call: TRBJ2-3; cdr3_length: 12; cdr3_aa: CASFRGADTQYF
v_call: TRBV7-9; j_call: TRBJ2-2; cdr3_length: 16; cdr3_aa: CASSLPRTGKDGELFF
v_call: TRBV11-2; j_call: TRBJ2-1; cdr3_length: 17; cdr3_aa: CASSSTLLAGSYNEQFF
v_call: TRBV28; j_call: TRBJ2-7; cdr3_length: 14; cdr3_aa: CASSPEQDLLEQYF
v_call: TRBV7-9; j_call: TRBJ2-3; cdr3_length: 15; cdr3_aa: CASSLGAGGADTQYF
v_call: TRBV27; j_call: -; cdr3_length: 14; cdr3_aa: CASSFTGSLYEQYF
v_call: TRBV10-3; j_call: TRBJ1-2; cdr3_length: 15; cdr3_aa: CAISAEGRVNYGYTF
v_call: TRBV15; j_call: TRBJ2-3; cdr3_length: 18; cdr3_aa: CATSREPVPRTGTDTQYF
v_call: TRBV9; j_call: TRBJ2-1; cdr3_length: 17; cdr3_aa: CASSVVSALGPYNEQFF
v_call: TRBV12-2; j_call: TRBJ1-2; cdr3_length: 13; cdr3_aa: CASRLGVAGGYTF
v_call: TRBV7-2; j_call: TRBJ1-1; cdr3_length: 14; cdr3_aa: CASRPLPVNTEAFF
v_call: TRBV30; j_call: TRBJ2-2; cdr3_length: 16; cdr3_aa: CAWSRTTSGRTGELFF